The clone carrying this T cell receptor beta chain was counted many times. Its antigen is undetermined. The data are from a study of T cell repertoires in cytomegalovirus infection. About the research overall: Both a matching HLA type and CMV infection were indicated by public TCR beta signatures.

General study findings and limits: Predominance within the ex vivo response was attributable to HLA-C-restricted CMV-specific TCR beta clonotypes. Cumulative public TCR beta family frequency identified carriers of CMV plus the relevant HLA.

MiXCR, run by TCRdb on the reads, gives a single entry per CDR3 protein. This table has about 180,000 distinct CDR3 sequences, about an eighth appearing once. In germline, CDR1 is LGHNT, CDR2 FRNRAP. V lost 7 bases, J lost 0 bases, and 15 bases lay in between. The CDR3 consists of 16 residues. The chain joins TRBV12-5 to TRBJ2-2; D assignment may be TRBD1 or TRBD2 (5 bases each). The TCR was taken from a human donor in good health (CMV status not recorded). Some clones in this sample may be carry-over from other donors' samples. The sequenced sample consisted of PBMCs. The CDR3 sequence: CASAPDMGANTGELFF. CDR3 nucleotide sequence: TGTGCTAGTGCCCCTGACATGGGGGCGAACACCGGGGAGCTGTTTTTT.